The 17 T cell receptor beta chains below come from one sample, sequenced in a study of cytomegalovirus exposure and HLA in healthy donors. The PCR used 60 Vbeta and 13 Jbeta primers. Sequencing was performed with immunoSEQ multiplex PCR; in TCRdb, only in-frame clones are kept and a portion is missing. This table holds roughly 120,000 clones, around 69% found once. Sequences were obtained from PBMCs. The receptors here all came from a man aged 50 to 60 in good health and CMV-seropositive.

The gene calls are TRBV5-1 and TRBJ2-5; 11 bases map to TRBD2. Unmatched junction bases numbered 13, after V lost 4 bases and J lost 5 bases. Germline V gene sequence: CDR1 SGHRS, CDR2 YFSETQ. This CDR3 spans 17 amino acids. CDR3 loop: CASSAGTSGILRETQYF. The CDR3 DNA reads TGCGCCAGCAGCGCGGGGACTAGCGGAATCCTCCGTGAGACCCAGTACTTC.

The chain uses TRBV5-1 and TRBJ1-1; D gene uncertain. V was shortened by 1 base and J by 2 bases, with 9 bases between the two germline ends. Per germline, CDR1 SGHRS and CDR2 YFSETQ. CDR3 size: 14 residues. Written as DNA, the CDR3 is TGCGCCAGCAGCTTGCAGCCGGGAAACACTGAAGCTTTCTTT. This sequence encodes CASSLQPGNTEAFF.

CDR3 DNA: TGCGCCAGCAGCCCCGGACAGGGTCAGGGAAATACTGAAGCTTTCTTT. It yields the protein CASSPGQGQGNTEAFF. The chain recombines TRBV5-1 with TRBJ1-1; 8 nucleotides align to TRBD1. The CDR3 loop spans 16 amino acids. Trimming cost V 4 bases and J 5 bases; bases outside gene matches: 13. The germline V gene encodes CDR1 SGHRS and CDR2 YFSETQ.

The V call is TRBV7-9, the J call TRBJ2-7; D remains unclear. V lost 5 bases and J 5 bases, leaving 10 bases between the germline ends. The CDR3 is 12 residues long. CDR1 SEHNR and CDR2 FQNEAQ come from the germline V gene (reference sequence). The CDR3 DNA sequence: TGTGCCAGCAGCCCTCCGGCGGACGAGCAGTACTTC. Translated, it gives CASSPPADEQYF. The full variable domain, with the rest looked up from reference TRBV7-9 and TRBJ2-7, is DTGVSQNPRHKITKRGQNVTFRCDPISEHNRLYWYRQTLGQGPEFLTYFQNEAQLEKSRLLSDRFSAERPKGSFSTLEIQRTEQGDSAMYLCASSPPADEQYFGPGTRLTVT.

This sequence joins TRBV5-1 and TRBJ2-7; 10 nucleotides agree with TRBD1. The V and J ends lost 4 bases and 2 bases, in that order; junction bases with no gene match: 6. From germline, CDR1 is SGHRS and CDR2 YFSETQ. The length of the CDR3 is 15 residues. CDR3 loop: CASSVDRGPTYEQYF. The CDR3 region has the DNA TGCGCCAGCAGCGTTGACAGGGGGCCCACCTACGAGCAGTACTTC.

The chain is built from TRBV28 and TRBJ2-2, with D possibly being TRBD1 (5 bases). Trimming pared 4 bases from V and 9 bases from J, leaving 9 bases between. Germline V gene data show CDR1 as MDHEN and CDR2 as SYDVKM. The CDR3 has 12 amino acids. The CDR3: CASSSRARELFF. CDR3 sequence (DNA): TGTGCCAGCAGTTCCAGGGCCCGGGAGCTGTTTTTT.

The rearrangement uses TRBV5-5 and TRBJ1-1, with 9 bases lining up with TRBD1. In germline, CDR1 is SGHKS, CDR2 YYEKEE (reference sequence). The CDR3 loop spans 15 amino acids. Trimming at V came to 6 bases and at J to 5 bases, leaving 11 bases not matched to a gene. The CDR3 spells CASTPGTGPGTEAFF. DNA of the CDR3: TGTGCCAGCACGCCCGGGACAGGGCCGGGAACTGAAGCTTTCTTT.

This chain connects TRBV25-1 to TRBJ2-2; a weak D match, TRBD2 (6 bases). There are 15 residues in the CDR3. Germline assignment: CDR1 MGHDK and CDR2 SYGVNS. Trimming cost V 4 bases and J 5 bases, with 14 bases left between them. The DNA for the CDR3 is TGTGCCAGCAGTGTGGACGCCGGAGGGACCGGGGAGCTGTTTTTT. Protein: CASSVDAGGTGELFF.

V is TRBV7-2 and J is TRBJ1-1, with 7 bases that match TRBD1. This CDR3 spans 15 amino acids. J gave up 2 bases and V 5 bases, and 8 bases lay outside the gene matches. Per germline, CDR1 SGHTA and CDR2 FQGNSA. CDR3 sequence reads: CASSARQGENTEAFF. CDR3 coding DNA: TGTGCCAGCAGCGCGCGACAGGGAGAAAACACTGAAGCTTTCTTT.

This clone has more than one count but fewer than ten. The chain recombines TRBV14 with TRBJ2-1; 11 nucleotides line up with TRBD2. J was trimmed by 4 bases and V by 9 bases; bases with no gene match: 14. Germline values: CDR1 SGHDN, CDR2 FVKESK. The CDR3 has 17 residues. CDR3 region: CASSRLAGLLLYNEQFF. The DNA for the CDR3 is TGTGCCAGTTCTAGACTAGCGGGGCTTCTCCTATACAATGAGCAGTTCTTC.

The V call is TRBV11-1, the J call TRBJ2-7; D call uncertain. The V and J ends lost 1 base and 0 bases respectively, with 13 bases between them. The germline gives CDR1 SGHAT, CDR2 FQDESV (reference sequence). The CDR3 has 16 amino acids. CDR3 bases: TGTGCCAGCAGCTTAGAGATTAGCTCGAGCTCCTACGAGCAGTACTTC. This codes for CASSLEISSSSYEQYF.

V is TRBV18 and J is TRBJ1-1; possibly TRBD1 for D (5 bases). The CDR3 totals 15 residues. Germline values: CDR1 KGHSH, CDR2 LQKENI. V gave up 2 bases and J gave up 4 bases, with 14 bases separating them. DNA of the CDR3: TGTGCCAGCTCACCATCGCAGGGCTATGGCACTGAAGCTTTCTTT. It encodes CASSPSQGYGTEAFF.

The genes are TRBV7-2 and TRBJ1-1, with a tentative D call TRBD1 (5 bases). CDR1 and CDR2 from the germline V gene are SGHTA and FQGNSA. This CDR3 has 12 amino acids. V lost 5 bases to trimming and J lost 1 base, with 5 bases between them. CDR3 residues: CASSTGNTEAFF. CDR3 sequence (DNA): TGTGCCAGCAGCACAGGGAACACTGAAGCTTTCTTT.

The chain recombines TRBV5-1 with TRBJ1-6; TRBD1 matches 10 bases. Germline CDR1 SGHRS, CDR2 YFSETQ. Trimming cost V 0 bases and J 7 bases; bases outside gene matches: 1. The CDR3 sequence is 15 residues long. The CDR3 sequence is CASSLGTGGNSPLHF. CDR3 in DNA: TGCGCCAGCAGCTTGGGGACAGGGGGGAATTCACCCCTCCACTTT.

J is TRBJ1-1 and V is TRBV6-4; 7 nucleotides match TRBD1. In germline, CDR1 is MRHNA, CDR2 SNTAGT. The CDR3 runs to 14 residues. V was clipped by 6 bases and J by 4 bases; unmatched bases: 8. CDR3 sequence reads: CASRVGGQSTEAFF. CDR3 nucleotide sequence: TGTGCCAGCAGGGTGGGGGGACAGTCCACTGAAGCTTTCTTT.

This chain connects TRBV19 to TRBJ1-1; D not certain. The ends were cut back, 0 bases at V and 5 bases at J, with 7 bases in the middle. The CDR3 runs to 13 residues. CDR1 and CDR2 from the germline V gene are LNHDA and SQIVND (reference sequence). Written as DNA, the CDR3 is TGTGCCAGTAGTATAGATCTGGAGACTGAAGCTTTCTTT. Translated, it gives CASSIDLETEAFF.

This clone was counted once. V is TRBV7-2 and J is TRBJ1-1; TRBD1 is a possible D gene (6 bases). The CDR3 consists of 15 residues. The germline gives CDR1 SGHTA, CDR2 FQGNSA. V was trimmed by 1 base and J by 4 bases, leaving 13 bases between them. The CDR3 sequence: CASSLVTGLGTEAFF. CDR3 DNA sequence: TGTGCCAGCAGCTTAGTAACAGGGCTGGGCACTGAAGCTTTCTTT. Filled out from reference TRBV7-2 and TRBJ1-1, the complete variable domain reads GAGVSQSPSNKVTEKGKDVELRCDPISGHTALYWYRQSLGQGLEFLIYFQGNSAPDKSGLPSDRFSAERTGGSVSTLTIQRTQQEDSAVYLCASSLVTGLGTEAFFGQGTRLTVV.